The rows below give T cell receptor beta chains drawn from one sample of a study of cytomegalovirus exposure and HLA in healthy donors. The method was immunoSEQ multiplex PCR; TCRdb's version includes in-frame clones alone and lacks a portion of them. The data show more than 95,000 clones, over 9.5% seen once. The specimen sequenced was PBMCs. The receptors derive from a man aged 35-49 years in good health and CMV-seropositive. Both conserved end residues are part of each CDR3. The order of the fields is J gene, CDR3 length, V gene, D gene, CDR3 protein. D genes are given only for firm matches.

J gene: TRBJ2-7; CDR3 length: 14; V gene: TRBV19; D gene: TRBD2; CDR3 protein: CASSVLAGAYEQYF
J gene: TRBJ1-2; CDR3 length: 16; V gene: TRBV5-8; D gene: TRBD1; CDR3 protein: CASRTNPGQVYYGYTF
J gene: TRBJ1-1; CDR3 length: 14; V gene: TRBV23-1; D gene: NA; CDR3 protein: CASSRRQGNTEAFF
J gene: TRBJ1-3; CDR3 length: 12; V gene: TRBV6-6; D gene: NA; CDR3 protein: CASMSFGNTIYF
J gene: TRBJ1-1; CDR3 length: 15; V gene: TRBV11-2; D gene: NA; CDR3 protein: CASSLDPLGGTEAFF
J gene: TRBJ1-2; CDR3 length: 15; V gene: TRBV5-1; D gene: TRBD1; CDR3 protein: CASSLGTGTNYGYTF
J gene: TRBJ2-7; CDR3 length: 17; V gene: TRBV15; D gene: TRBD2; CDR3 protein: CATSRESPMGGVDEQYF
J gene: TRBJ2-6; CDR3 length: 16; V gene: TRBV4-2; D gene: NA; CDR3 protein: CASSQDQGSGANVLTF
J gene: TRBJ2-7; CDR3 length: 13; V gene: TRBV5-1; D gene: TRBD1; CDR3 protein: CASSQDREHEQYF
J gene: NA; CDR3 length: 16; V gene: TRBV5-1; D gene: TRBD1; CDR3 protein: CASRRAGTGDRYEQYF
J gene: TRBJ2-2; CDR3 length: 17; V gene: TRBV7-9; D gene: TRBD1; CDR3 protein: CASSLWFSRGRHGELFF
J gene: TRBJ2-4; CDR3 length: 14; V gene: TRBV7-9; D gene: TRBD1; CDR3 protein: CASSLQGAESIQYF
J gene: TRBJ1-1; CDR3 length: 13; V gene: TRBV18; D gene: NA; CDR3 protein: CASSPPGEDGAFF
J gene: TRBJ2-7; CDR3 length: 14; V gene: TRBV29-1; D gene: NA; CDR3 protein: CSVEGLAGRNEQYF
J gene: TRBJ1-1; CDR3 length: 12; V gene: TRBV30; D gene: NA; CDR3 protein: CAWSTQYAEAFF
J gene: TRBJ2-1; CDR3 length: 16; V gene: TRBV10-2; D gene: NA; CDR3 protein: CASSDPAEWLHNEQFF
J gene: TRBJ2-3; CDR3 length: 14; V gene: TRBV7-2; D gene: NA; CDR3 protein: CASSFGHLGDTQYF
J gene: TRBJ1-1; CDR3 length: 11; V gene: TRBV19; D gene: NA; CDR3 protein: CASSTDTEAFF
J gene: TRBJ2-3; CDR3 length: 13; V gene: TRBV19; D gene: TRBD2; CDR3 protein: CASSLAGTDTQYF
J gene: TRBJ1-5; CDR3 length: 15; V gene: TRBV6-6; D gene: NA; CDR3 protein: CASSAGTRDNQPQHF
J gene: TRBJ2-3; CDR3 length: 15; V gene: TRBV30; D gene: TRBD2; CDR3 protein: CAWSLLAGEVDTQYF
J gene: TRBJ1-1; CDR3 length: 14; V gene: TRBV19; D gene: TRBD1; CDR3 protein: CASSIGTGATEAFF
J gene: TRBJ2-3; CDR3 length: 14; V gene: TRBV18; D gene: NA; CDR3 protein: CASSPRRHTDTQYF
J gene: TRBJ1-2; CDR3 length: 16; V gene: TRBV7-2; D gene: NA; CDR3 protein: CASSLGGFGGRGGYTF
J gene: TRBJ2-2; CDR3 length: 13; V gene: TRBV11-3; D gene: TRBD1; CDR3 protein: CASSLGGHGELFF
J gene: TRBJ1-2; CDR3 length: 17; V gene: TRBV7-9; D gene: NA; CDR3 protein: CASSLLGVQRVNYGYTF
J gene: TRBJ1-1; CDR3 length: 15; V gene: TRBV6-1; D gene: TRBD1; CDR3 protein: CASLAGQTLNTEAFF
J gene: TRBJ1-3; CDR3 length: 15; V gene: TRBV6-5; D gene: NA; CDR3 protein: CASSYLRGSGNTIYF